This T cell receptor (beta chain) appears in the sequencing data of a study of cytomegalovirus exposure and HLA in healthy donors. Points from the study as a whole: Accounts indicate the classifier identified cytomegalovirus status with strong specificity and sensitivity. Within the data, a cluster of highly shared sequence variants was likely a sequencing artifact.

13 Jbeta primers and 60 Vbeta primers were used for the PCR. The method was immunoSEQ multiplex PCR; TCRdb's version includes in-frame clones alone and lacks a portion of them. The sample table includes around 200,000 clones. Everyone who donated was a healthy bone marrow donor. At the time of sampling, donors were nominally healthy, though unrecorded immune exposures were likely. The germline V gene encodes CDR1 MNHEY and CDR2 SVGAGI. CDR3 length: 15 amino acids. As to this clone: The antigen remains undetermined.

The source is a woman aged 30 to 39 in good health and CMV-seropositive. Material: PBMCs. The chain has TRBV6-5 and TRBJ2-5; 9 bases match TRBD2. The J call is in doubt because the DNA end fits TRBJ2-7 better. CDR3 sequence reads: CASSYWASGKIEQYF. DNA of the CDR3: TGTGCCAGCAGTTACTGGGCTAGCGGGAAGATCGAGCAGTACTTC.